This entry lists 32 T cell receptor beta chains sequenced from one sample in a study of cytomegalovirus exposure and HLA in healthy donors. It was with 60 Vbeta and 13 Jbeta primers that the PCR ran. The assay was immunoSEQ multiplex PCR, and TCRdb's table has in-frame clones only and misses some. This table holds about 190,000 clones, around four fifths found once. The sequencing sample was made of PBMCs. The source is a man aged 35-49 years in good health and CMV-seropositive.

Points on this clone: The germline gene is not matched at one end of the junction; a read error may be the cause. The chain uses TRBV7-3 and TRBJ1-2; 7 bases line up with TRBD1. This CDR3 has 13 amino acids. Germline V gene lookup returns CDR1 SGHTA and CDR2 FQGTGA. The CDR3 sequence: CASSLEGGSGHTF. Here the CDR3 DNA reads TGTGCCAGCAGCTTAGAAGGGGGCAGTGGCCACACCTTC.

The chain joins TRBV6-1 to TRBJ2-5; 7 nucleotides align to TRBD1. The V and J ends lost 4 bases and 3 bases, in that order; junction bases with no gene match: 8. Germline CDR1 MNHNS, CDR2 SASEGT. This CDR3 region has 15 residues. CDR3 sequence (DNA): TGTGCCAGCAGTGCTTTAGGGGGCCTAGAAGAGACCCAGTACTTC. Encoded protein: CASSALGGLEETQYF.

V is TRBV5-8 and J is TRBJ1-3, with D perhaps TRBD1 (6 bases). This CDR3 is 16 amino acids long. V was clipped by 4 bases and J by 0 bases, with 14 bases between them. The V gene's germline CDR1 is SGHTS and CDR2 YDEGEE. The CDR3: CASSPGTTSSGNTIYF. The CDR3 DNA follows: TGTGCCAGCAGCCCCGGGACAACGAGCTCTGGAAACACCATATATTTT.

CDR3 nucleotide sequence: TGTGCCAGCAGCTTAGAGGGGACAGGGGGCAACCCGGGCGAGCAGTACTTC. Its translation: CASSLEGTGGNPGEQYF. The genes are TRBV11-2 and TRBJ2-7, with 12 bases fitting TRBD1. There are 17 residues in the CDR3. With V trimmed by 0 bases and J by 6 bases, 9 bases remained unmatched. Germline V gene lookup returns CDR1 SGHAT and CDR2 FQNNGV.

This chain connects TRBV6-1 to TRBJ2-5, with TRBD2 identical over 9 bases. With V trimmed by 1 base and J by 0 bases, 9 bases remained unmatched. Germline lookup yields CDR1 MNHNS and CDR2 SASEGT. This CDR3 region has 18 residues. CDR3 residues: CASSEEISGGTYQETQYF. The CDR3 DNA is TGTGCCAGCAGTGAAGAGATTAGCGGGGGCACTTACCAAGAGACCCAGTACTTC.

The CDR3 region has the DNA TGTGCCAGCCACGACAGGTACACTGAAGCTTTCTTT. It encodes CASHDRYTEAFF. The chain has TRBV28 and TRBJ1-1; D might be TRBD1 (6 bases). Germline V gene data show CDR1 as MDHEN and CDR2 as SYDVKM. The CDR3 extends over 12 amino acids. V lost 8 bases to trimming and J lost 3 bases, with 10 bases between them.

The chain links TRBV6-6 to TRBJ2-7; perhaps TRBD1 as D (7 bases). Germline V gene lookup returns CDR1 MNHNY and CDR2 SVGAGI (reference sequence). V was clipped by 0 bases and J by 2 bases, with 14 bases between them. The CDR3 has 16 amino acids. CDR3 nucleotides: TGTGCCAGCAGTTACTCGAGGAGGGACAGCCCCTACGAGCAGTACTTC. This sequence encodes CASSYSRRDSPYEQYF.

The rearrangement links TRBV7-9 to TRBJ1-1; 7 bases are a match to TRBD1. Unmatched junction bases numbered 8, after V lost 5 bases and J lost 5 bases. CDR1 and CDR2 (germline): SEHNR, FQNEAQ (reference sequence). This CDR3 spans 14 amino acids. CDR3 in amino acids: CASSSSGGETEAFF. CDR3 nucleotides: TGTGCCAGCAGCAGCTCAGGGGGAGAAACTGAAGCTTTCTTT. Full variable domain (outside the CDR3, taken from reference TRBV7-9 and TRBJ1-1): DTGVSQNPRHKITKRGQNVTFRCDPISEHNRLYWYRQTLGQGPEFLTYFQNEAQLEKSRLLSDRFSAERPKGSFSTLEIQRTEQGDSAMYLCASSSSGGETEAFFGQGTRLTVV.

The rearrangement joins TRBV4-2 to TRBJ1-2; possible D gene TRBD1, 6 bases. V lost 0 bases and J lost 2, with 16 bases in between. Germline V gives CDR1 LGHNA, CDR2 YNFKEQ. The CDR3 sequence is 17 residues long. The CDR3 sequence is CASSQERGGAYNYGYTF. In nucleotides, the CDR3 is TGTGCCAGCAGCCAAGAGAGGGGGGGGGCGTACAACTATGGCTACACCTTC.

The V call is TRBV5-5, the J call TRBJ2-7; D is possibly TRBD2 (5 bases). The V gene lost 0 bases and the J gene lost 0 bases, with 7 bases spanning the gap. Germline loops: CDR1 SGHKS, CDR2 YYEKEE (reference sequence). There are 14 residues in the CDR3. CDR3 region: CASSLGEISYEQYF. The CDR3 coding sequence is TGTGCCAGCAGCTTGGGGGAGATCTCCTACGAGCAGTACTTC.

The V and J genes are TRBV30 and TRBJ2-5, with D tentatively TRBD1 (6 bases). With 3 bases removed from V and 3 bases from J, the gap between germline ends came to 17 bases. Germline loops: CDR1 GTSNPN, CDR2 SVGIG (reference sequence). The CDR3 runs 15 residues. In DNA form, the CDR3 reads TGTGCCTGGAGAATTTGGGGGCGGGCTAAAGAGACCCAGTACTTC. Translating gives CAWRIWGRAKETQYF.

The CDR3 loop reads CASSEDGEGTEAFF. In nucleotides, the CDR3 is TGTGCCAGCAGTGAAGACGGGGAGGGCACTGAAGCTTTCTTT. The chain has TRBV27 and TRBJ1-1; D is undetermined. The germline V gene has CDR1 MNHEY and CDR2 SMNVEV (reference sequence). CDR3 length equals 14 residues. V dropped 5 bases and J dropped 4 bases, with 14 bases sitting between them.

The genes are TRBV5-4 and TRBJ2-1, with 14 bases lining up with TRBD2. V trimming: 5 bases; J trimming: 6 bases; junction bases outside the gene matches: 4. Germline CDR1 reads SGHNT; CDR2 reads YYREEE (reference sequence). The CDR3 consists of 15 residues. The CDR3 loop is CASRAGTSGSNEQFF. As DNA, the CDR3 is TGTGCCAGCAGGGCCGGGACTAGCGGGAGCAATGAGCAGTTCTTC.

In regard to this clone: Other DNA sequences in the same sample also yield this CDR3. The chain is built from TRBV7-2 and TRBJ1-5; 8 bases map to TRBD1. In germline, CDR1 is SGHTA, CDR2 FQGNSA. Trimming took 6 bases from V and 3 from J; bases not matched to a gene: 4. This CDR3 spans 14 amino acids. CDR3 coding DNA: TGTGCCAGCAGTAGGGACAGGAACAATCAGCCCCAGCATTTT. Translated, it gives CASSRDRNNQPQHF.

The J gene is TRBJ2-7, the V gene TRBV9; tentative D call: TRBD2 (5 bases). The germline CDR1 and CDR2 sequences are SGDLS and YYNGEE. The CDR3 length is 14 residues. Between the trimmed V and J ends, which lost 4 bases and 4 bases, there was a span of 15 bases. The CDR3 region has the DNA TGTGCCAGCAGCCCTAGCCGGGTGGGGTACGAGCAGTACTTC. Its translation is CASSPSRVGYEQYF.

The chain employs TRBV7-9 and TRBJ2-5, with D possibly being TRBD1 (6 bases). This CDR3 has 17 amino acids. Trimming took off 5 bases at V and 2 bases at J, with 21 bases between the two ends. CDR1 is SEHNR and CDR2 is FQNEAQ in the germline V gene (reference sequence). The chain's CDR3 is CASSRTGWLGKQETQYF. CDR3 sequence (DNA): TGTGCCAGCAGCAGAACAGGGTGGTTGGGTAAGCAAGAGACCCAGTACTTC.

The CDR3 is CASSITGGSYNEQFF. The CDR3 bases are TGTGCCAGTAGTATTACAGGGGGCTCCTACAATGAGCAGTTCTTC. The rearrangement uses TRBV19 and TRBJ2-1; 8 bases agree with TRBD1. Germline CDR1 is LNHDA and CDR2 is SQIVND (reference sequence). V shed 3 bases, J shed 0 bases, and the junction held 1 base outside the gene matches. The CDR3 spans 15 residues.

The rearrangement joins TRBV11-2 to TRBJ1-3; D remains unclear. CDR1 and CDR2 from the germline V gene are SGHAT and FQNNGV. The CDR3 totals 13 residues. Trimming pared 4 bases from V and 1 base from J, leaving 5 bases between. The CDR3 coding sequence is TGTGCCAGCAGCTCGTATTCTGGAAACACCATATATTTT. Its protein product is CASSSYSGNTIYF. The full variable domain, its missing parts supplied by reference TRBV11-2 and TRBJ1-3, is EAGVAQSPRYKIIEKRQSVAFWCNPISGHATLYWYQQILGQGPKLLIQFQNNGVVDDSQLPKDRFSAERLKGVDSTLKIQPAKLEDSAVYLCASSSYSGNTIYFGEGSWLTVV.

Here the CDR3 reads CASSPGDREGEKLFF. DNA of the CDR3: TGCGCCAGCAGCCCGGGGGACAGGGAAGGTGAAAAACTGTTTTTT. V gene TRBV5-1 combines with J gene TRBJ1-4; the match to TRBD1 covers 9 bases. The V gene end was trimmed by 4 bases and the J gene end by 7 bases; junction bases not matched to a gene: 8. The CDR3 is 15 residues long. The germline V gene has CDR1 SGHRS and CDR2 YFSETQ. Combining the CDR3 with reference TRBV5-1 and TRBJ1-4 gives the whole variable domain KAGVTQTPRYLIKTRGQQVTLSCSPISGHRSVSWYQQTPGQGLQFLFEYFSETQRNKGNFPGRFSGRQFSNSRSEMNVSTLELGDSALYLCASSPGDREGEKLFFGSGTQLSVL.

The chain carries TRBV7-9 and TRBJ1-4, with 10 bases that match TRBD1. Trimming removed 5 bases from V and 7 bases from J; junction bases left unmatched: 7. CDR3 length: 15 residues. The germline V gene encodes CDR1 SEHNR and CDR2 FQNEAQ (reference sequence). The CDR3: CASSPTTGGTEKLFF. CDR3 DNA: TGTGCCAGCAGCCCCACGACAGGGGGCACTGAAAAACTGTTTTTT.

This clone occurred a few times. The chain uses TRBV6-6 and TRBJ1-1; D may be TRBD1 (6 bases). The CDR3 has 14 amino acids. V was cut by 6 bases and J by 4 bases, with 15 bases left in between. CDR1 is MNHNY and CDR2 is SVGAGI in the germline V gene (reference sequence). CDR3 nucleotide sequence: TGTGCCAGCAGGGGTACGGGGGGCGCCACTGAAGCTTTCTTT. Its translation: CASRGTGGATEAFF.

The chain joins TRBV6-1 to TRBJ2-3, with D possibly being TRBD2 (5 bases). V lost 6 bases and J 4 bases, leaving 17 bases between the germline ends. This CDR3 comprises 15 residues. From germline, CDR1 is MNHNS and CDR2 SASEGT. The CDR3 here is CASSRGLVQADTQYF. The CDR3 DNA sequence: TGTGCCAGCAGCCGTGGACTTGTTCAGGCAGATACGCAGTATTTT.

The sample holds one count of this clone. This chain links TRBV6-6 with TRBJ2-2; D is possibly TRBD1 (7 bases). Germline lookup yields CDR1 MNHNY and CDR2 SVGAGI (reference sequence). This CDR3 has 16 amino acids. Trimming pared 5 bases from V and 0 bases from J, leaving 13 bases between. The DNA of the CDR3 is TGTGCCAGCAGTACCCAGGGGGGCCCGAACACCGGGGAGCTGTTTTTT. This gives the protein CASSTQGGPNTGELFF.

The chain combines TRBV29-1 with TRBJ2-3, with TRBD2 matching over 8 bases. V shed 4 bases and J 3 bases; nucleotides not matched to a gene: 6. CDR1 SQVTM and CDR2 ANQGSEA come from the germline V gene. The CDR3 contains 14 residues. The CDR3 region is CSVVKREKTDTQYF. DNA for the CDR3: TGCAGCGTTGTGAAGCGGGAGAAAACAGATACGCAGTATTTT.

The chain uses TRBV28 and TRBJ2-5; 8 bases line up with TRBD2. This CDR3 comprises 17 residues. V was clipped by 5 bases and J by 4 bases; unmatched bases: 15. The germline V gene encodes CDR1 MDHEN and CDR2 SYDVKM. The CDR3 sequence is CASSIEKTTSERETQYF. The CDR3 DNA is TGTGCCAGCAGTATCGAAAAAACGACTAGCGAACGAGAGACCCAGTACTTC.

The chain combines TRBV6-5 with TRBJ1-1; D might be TRBD1 (5 bases). Germline V gives CDR1 MNHEY, CDR2 SVGAGI. Trimming cost V 0 bases and J 6 bases, with 17 bases left between them. This CDR3 is built from 16 residues. The CDR3 bases are TGTGCCAGCAGTTACTCAGTGGGCAGGGAAGGCGCTGAAGCTTTCTTT. Protein sequence: CASSYSVGREGAEAFF.

The genes are TRBV18 and TRBJ2-1; D is perhaps TRBD1 (7 bases). Per the germline V gene, CDR1 is KGHSH and CDR2 is LQKENI. With 8 bases removed from V and 10 bases from J, the gap between germline ends came to 12 bases. The CDR3 is 11 residues long. The chain's CDR3 is CASTRGEEQFF. The DNA of the CDR3 is TGTGCCAGCACCAGGGGGGAAGAGCAGTTCTTC.

On this clone: This CDR3 is also generated by other DNA sequences in the sample. The V call is TRBV4-3, the J call TRBJ1-1; 10 bases map to TRBD1. The length of the CDR3 is 18 residues. V lost 0 bases, J lost 0 bases, and 7 bases stayed unmatched. The V gene's germline CDR1 is LGHNA and CDR2 YSLEER. The chain's CDR3 is CASSQDRTGGVMNTEAFF. In DNA, the CDR3 is TGCGCCAGCAGCCAAGATAGGACAGGGGGAGTAATGAACACTGAAGCTTTCTTT.

V usage is TRBV7-2 and J usage is TRBJ2-7; the match to TRBD2 covers 7 bases. Germline CDR1 SGHTA, CDR2 FQGNSA. Germline trimming cut 5 bases from V and 2 bases from J; bases unmatched to any gene: 9. This CDR3 comprises 15 residues. The CDR3 protein is CASSQSGTTAYEQYF. CDR3 bases: TGTGCCAGCAGCCAATCCGGGACTACAGCCTACGAGCAGTACTTC.

V is TRBV5-5 and J is TRBJ2-5; no definite D call. V was cut by 0 bases and J by 4 bases, with 7 bases left in between. Germline loops: CDR1 SGHKS, CDR2 YYEKEE (reference sequence). The CDR3 loop spans 13 amino acids. CDR3 amino acids: CASSLGRIETQYF. The DNA for the CDR3 is TGTGCCAGCAGCTTGGGGCGGATAGAGACCCAGTACTTC. The variable domain in full, with the rest retrieved from reference TRBV5-5 and TRBJ2-5, is DAGVTQSPTHLIKTRGQQVTLRCSPISGHKSVSWYQQVLGQGPQFIFQYYEKEERGRGNFPDRFSARQFPNYSSELNVNALLLGDSALYLCASSLGRIETQYFGPGTRLLVL.

The genes are TRBV27 and TRBJ1-1; possible D gene TRBD1, 5 bases. Looked up from germline, CDR1 is MNHEY and CDR2 is SMNVEV (reference sequence). Deletions cut 6 bases from V and 1 base from J, with 15 bases between. There are 15 residues in the CDR3. The CDR3 loop reads CASRQARYTNTEAFF. The CDR3 nucleotides read TGTGCCAGCAGACAGGCACGTTACACGAACACTGAAGCTTTCTTT.

J is TRBJ2-1 and V is TRBV23-1; the match to TRBD2 covers 8 bases. TRBV23-1 qualifies as an ORF whose function is uncertain. The CDR3 has 20 residues. The J segment lost 8 bases and the V segment lost 2 bases, leaving 23 bases of the junction unmatched. The chain's CDR3 is CASSQLDLTAGGGRFYEQFF. CDR3 coding DNA: TGCGCCAGCAGTCAACTCGATTTGACCGCCGGAGGCGGGAGGTTCTATGAGCAGTTCTTC.